This T cell receptor beta chain was sequenced for a study of T cell repertoires in cytomegalovirus infection. In the study overall: It was recently identified HLA-C-restricted and well-studied HLA-B-restricted CMV epitopes that the study used. Public TCR beta signatures provided an indication of both CMV infection and a matching HLA type.

The CDR3 spans 14 residues. With 6 bases removed from V and 4 bases from J, the gap between germline ends came to 15 bases. TCRdb independently ran MiXCR on the reads; one entry per CDR3 protein. The sample lists roughly 920,000 distinct CDR3 sequences; less than 40% were seen once. Comments on this clonotype: Its cognate antigen is unknown.

The chain is built from TRBV12-3 or TRBV12-4 and TRBJ1-2; no definite D call. This clonotype was sampled from a human donor in good health (CMV status not recorded). Some clones in this sample may be carry-over from other donors' samples. The sequencing used cultured CD8+ T cells from PBMCs, collected from culture after CMV antigen stimulation. This CDR3 is CASSPISRPYGYTF. The CDR3 DNA follows: TGTGCCAGCAGCCCCATTTCACGGCCCTATGGCTACACCTTC.